One sample yielded the 12 T cell receptor beta chains listed below, sequenced in a study of molecular identifiers for immune sequencing clone quantification (dated by TCRdb to 2016 to 2019). Library preparation used PCR. The reads were generated on a NextSeq 500. TCRdb trimmed public reads at Q25 via fastp, called clones via MiXCR and kept in-frame beta chains. All rows with the same CDR3 protein become a single entry with the most common DNA and genes. Here the sample has 400,000 to 600,000 distinct CDR3 sequences; less than 30% occur a single time. Roughly 0.79% of the sample is in the top ten clones. Input material: naive CD8+ T cells from blood, with Jurkat cell RNA spiked in. This sample's cell subset or site label indicates: FACS-sorted CD8+CD4-CCR7+CD45RA+ naive T cells. The receptors stem from a human donor in good health. Some libraries in this study had Jurkat cell RNA spiked in.

This clonotype was seen more than once but under ten times. The chain joins TRBV19 to TRBJ2-3, with D unresolved. Germline V gives CDR1 LNHDA, CDR2 SQIVND (reference sequence). The CDR3 totals 17 residues. The V end was cut by 5 bases, the J end by 0 bases, with 18 bases between. The CDR3 region is CASSQNPGPTSTDTQYF. For the CDR3, the DNA is TGTGCCAGTAGTCAAAACCCCGGGCCAACTAGCACAGATACGCAGTATTTT.

The chain links TRBV4-1 to TRBJ1-1; D remains unclear. This CDR3 is 13 amino acids long. Germline V gene data show CDR1 as MGHRA and CDR2 as YSYEKL. Deletions cut 0 bases from V and 5 bases from J, with 7 bases between. The CDR3 coding sequence is TGCGCCAGCAGCCAAGAAGGGTTGACTGAAGCTTTCTTT. As protein: CASSQEGLTEAFF.

This clonotype showed up many times. The chain combines TRBV7-2 with TRBJ2-3, with 8 bases identical to TRBD2. The germline CDR1 and CDR2 sequences are SGHTA and FQGNSA. The CDR3 loop spans 18 amino acids. V dropped 7 bases and J dropped 3; count of bases not matched to a gene: 18. The CDR3 bases are TGTGCCAGCAACAACAAACGAATAGCGGGAAGCCCGACAGATACGCAGTATTTT. It encodes CASNNKRIAGSPTDTQYF. The complete variable domain, with remaining parts taken from reference TRBV7-2 and TRBJ2-3, reads GAGVSQSPSNKVTEKGKDVELRCDPISGHTALYWYRQSLGQGLEFLIYFQGNSAPDKSGLPSDRFSAERTGGSVSTLTIQRTQQEDSAVYLCASNNKRIAGSPTDTQYFGPGTRLTVL.

This clonotype was seen once. A much larger clone differs by one base, so this may be a read error. The chain couples TRBV28 to TRBJ2-3; 11 bases align to TRBD1. Germline CDR1 MDHEN, CDR2 SYDVKM. The CDR3 spans 15 residues. CDR3 region: CASSWGQGVWDTRYF. The CDR3 DNA follows: TGTGCCAGCAGCTGGGGACAGGGGGTCTGGGATACGCGGTATTTT.

The chain uses TRBV2 and TRBJ2-7; D gene unclear. V gave up 11 bases and J gave up 2 bases, with 13 bases separating them. Germline CDR1 is SNHLY and CDR2 is FYNNEI. There are 12 residues in the CDR3. Written as DNA, the CDR3 is TGTGCCCGCACGGCTGGAGCCTACGAGCAGTACTTC. This translates into CARTAGAYEQYF.

This sequence joins TRBV20-1 and TRBJ2-3, with TRBD2 as a possible D gene (6 bases). Germline CDR1 DFQATT, CDR2 SNEGSKA (reference sequence). Trimming took 6 bases from V and 2 from J, leaving 21 bases between them. The length of the CDR3 is 16 residues. CDR3 nucleotides: TGCAGTGCCCAACCCTTCCGACTAGAAAACACAGATACGCAGTATTTT. Its protein product is CSAQPFRLENTDTQYF.

This clonotype has at least ten counts. The chain uses TRBV4-1 and TRBJ1-4, with TRBD1 matching over 11 bases. Trimming at V came to 5 bases and at J to 12 bases, leaving 5 bases not matched to a gene. This CDR3 contains 13 residues. Germline V gene lookup returns CDR1 MGHRA and CDR2 YSYEKL. The CDR3 DNA is TGCGCCAGCAGCTTGCCGGGACAGGGGGAACTGTTTTTT. It encodes CASSLPGQGELFF.

The chain carries TRBV7-6 and TRBJ2-7; D is unclear. Germline V CDR1 and CDR2: SGHVS, FNYEAQ. Between the trimmed V and J ends, which lost 4 bases and 2 bases, there was a span of 18 bases. This CDR3 contains 16 residues. This CDR3 is CASSSFRTAQAYEQYF. CDR3 coding DNA: TGTGCCAGCAGCTCCTTCCGGACCGCCCAGGCCTACGAGCAGTACTTC.

Of note for this clonotype: An end of the junction does not agree with germline; a read error may underlie this. The chain recombines TRBV2 with TRBJ2-7; 7 bases map to TRBD1. There are 14 residues in the CDR3. Germline CDR1 SNHLY, CDR2 FYNNEI. This chain's CDR3 is CASGSKTGSYEQYF. The CDR3 nucleotides are TGTGCCAGCGGCTCTAAGACAGGGTCCTATGAGCAGTACTTC.

The V call is TRBV19, the J call TRBJ2-1; no reliable D call. CDR1 is LNHDA and CDR2 is SQIVND in the germline V gene (reference sequence). The CDR3 is 14 residues long. V gave up 3 bases and J gave up 3 bases, with 9 bases separating them. CDR3 in amino acids: CASSMIVSYNEQFF. CDR3 bases: TGTGCCAGTAGTATGATAGTCAGCTACAATGAGCAGTTCTTC. The whole variable domain, filled in from reference TRBV19 and TRBJ2-1, reads DGGITQSPKYLFRKEGQNVTLSCEQNLNHDAMYWYRQDPGQGLRLIYYSQIVNDFQKGDIAEGYSVSREKKESFPLTVTSAQKNPTAFYLCASSMIVSYNEQFFGPGTRLTVL.

The sample holds a few counts of this clonotype. This chain links TRBV4-2 with TRBJ1-1; D is undetermined. Germline lookup yields CDR1 LGHNA and CDR2 YNFKEQ. The CDR3 contains 13 residues. Trimming shortened V by 2 bases and J by 1 base, and 5 bases separated the two germline ends. The CDR3 sequence is CASSQRENTEAFF. The DNA of the CDR3 is TGTGCCAGCAGCCAACGCGAGAACACTGAAGCTTTCTTT.

This clonotype has ten or more counts. The rearrangement links TRBV10-2 to TRBJ2-4; D possibly uses TRBD1 or TRBD2 (5 bases each). Between the trimmed V and J ends, which lost 2 bases and 0 bases, there was a span of 8 bases. The CDR3 is 15 residues long. Germline-derived CDR1 and CDR2 are WSHSY and SAAADI. The DNA for the CDR3 is TGCGCCAGCAGTGAGGGGACCCTAGCCAAAAACATTCAGTACTTC. This gives the protein CASSEGTLAKNIQYF.